The rows below give T cell receptor beta chains drawn from one sample of a study of OX40 agonist ivuxolimab in advanced cancers. The repertoire was sequenced with immunoSEQ multiplex PCR; TCRdb's copy has only in-frame clones and lacks some. The data hold approximately 28,000 clones, with around three quarters observed a single time. The specimen was CD4+ or CD8+ T cells sorted from blood, collected in a trial of the OX40 agonist ivuxolimab. The receptor source for this set is an adult with an advanced solid tumor such as melanoma, head and neck, liver or kidney cancer. The CDR3 runs from the conserved cysteine through the conserved F or W. D genes are given only for firm matches. Expanded clones get a size class; other rows say once, few or many, or leave the size out.

TRBV13	-	-	TRBJ1-1	14	TGTGCCAGCAGCTTAGAGCGGGGAGACACTGAAGCTTTCTTT	CASSLERGDTEAFF
TRBV7-3	-	TRBD1	TRBJ1-1	17	TGTGCCAGCAGCCCTCGGACAGGGGCGCAAGGAAGTACTGAAGCTTTCTTT	CASSPRTGAQGSTEAFF
TRBV10-3	-	TRBD2	TRBJ2-7	14	TGTGCCATCAGTACTAGCGGGGGCCGATACGAGCAGTACTTC	CAISTSGGRYEQYF
TRBV25-1	-	-	TRBJ1-4	15	TGTGCCAGCAGTACCCCACACGGACCTAATGAAAAACTGTTTTTT	CASSTPHGPNEKLFF
TRBV4-3	once	-	TRBJ2-1	17	TGCGCCAGCAGCCAAGATGCGGCAGGGAGATCACACAATGAGCAGTTCTTC	CASSQDAAGRSHNEQFF
TRBV9	-	-	TRBJ1-5	15	TGTGCCAGCAGCGCCACCCCAGAGGGTTATCAGCCCCAGCATTTT	CASSATPEGYQPQHF
TRBV11-2	-	TRBD2	TRBJ2-1	14	TGTGCCAGCAGCCGGGGAGGGGCTAATTATGAGCAGTTCTTC	CASSRGGANYEQFF
TRBV2	-	-	TRBJ1-2	15	TGTGCCACCCGGGCTATGGGGGACGGGATCTATGGCTACACCTTC	CATRAMGDGIYGYTF
TRBV11-2	-	-	TRBJ1-2	13	TGTGCCAGCAGCATCGACAGCTCGCTGGGCTACACCTTC	CASSIDSSLGYTF
TRBV5-6	-	-	TRBJ1-2	14	TGTGCCAGCGCGGGGACCGGGACACCCTATGGCTACACCTTC	CASAGTGTPYGYTF
TRBV6-6	once	-	TRBJ2-3	14	TGTGCCAGCAAACGGACAGAGTTCACAGATACGCAGTATTTT	CASKRTEFTDTQYF
TRBV13	-	-	TRBJ2-5	12	TGTGCCAGCCTCGGCCCAGAAGAGACCCAGTACTTC	CASLGPEETQYF
TRBV30	-	-	TRBJ1-6	16	TGTGCCTGGAGGGTTTTGGCAGTAGGTCCTAATTCACCCCTCCACTTT	CAWRVLAVGPNSPLHF
TRBV19	-	-	TRBJ1-2	17	TGTGCCAGTAGTATAGATCTTTCTGCAGGGCTTGGCTATGGCTACACCTTC	CASSIDLSAGLGYGYTF
TRBV9	-	-	TRBJ2-7	13	TGTGCCAGCAGCGTAAGAGGGATTGGCGAGCAGTACTTC	CASSVRGIGEQYF